Included here is one T cell receptor (beta chain) sequence, with context. Its antigen remains unidentified. A much larger clone differs by one base, so this may be a read error. The sample comes from a study of T-cell reconstitution after alpha-beta-depleted transplantation in children. Study-wide results and limits: Alpha-beta T cells present about two months after transplant were reported to originate from several hundred expanded graft clones. Newly produced T cells mostly provided counts and TCRbeta diversity after one year, as hyperexpanded clones declined. It was surviving recipient T cells and thymic progenitors that gave some patients high TCRbeta diversity at day 60.

TCRbeta library construction was performed incorporating unique molecular identifiers. TCRdb independently ran MiXCR on the PCR reads; one entry per CDR3 protein. This table has 95,000 to 120,000 distinct CDR3 sequences, approximately 6.9% appearing once. Germline V gives CDR1 LGHNA, CDR2 YSLEER. Trimming removed 0 bases at V and 2 bases at J, with 10 bases between. The CDR3 has 15 amino acids. This TCR came from a male patient aged 2 to 9 who had a stem cell transplant for acute lymphoblastic leukemia, so the T cells may come from the graft donor. The chain employs TRBV4-3 and TRBJ1-1; no firm D call. Specimen: PBMCs, mostly from graft donor cells, collected 360 days after TCRalphabeta/CD19-depleted stem cell transplant. CDR3 sequence reads: CASSQDAVGNTEAFF. CDR3 coding DNA: TGCGCCAGCAGCCAAGATGCCGTTGGCAACACTGAAGCTTTCTTT.